Presented here are 17 T cell receptor beta chains from one specimen sequenced in a study of beta chain features in type 1 diabetes. Expressed TCRB transcripts were sequenced, since all the RNA that had been isolated was reverse transcribed. The repertoire was sequenced with immunoSEQ multiplex PCR; TCRdb's copy has only in-frame clones and lacks some. The repertoire holds nearly 350,000 clones, with approximately 8% as singletons. The specimen sequenced was central memory CD4+ T cells from blood. The receptor set was obtained from a woman aged 18-29 years in good health.

About this clone: Possible read error: a much larger clone is one base away. The rearrangement links TRBV28 to TRBJ2-2; the match to TRBD2 covers 9 bases. CDR3 length equals 17 residues. CDR1 and CDR2 from the germline V gene are MDHEN and SYDVKM. The CDR3 spells CASSPPPSGVNTRELFF. CDR3 coding DNA: TGTGCCAGCAGCCCGCCGCCTAGCGGGGTGAACACCAGGGAGCTGTTTTTT.

This chain joins TRBV7-2 and TRBJ1-5; no clear D gene. The CDR3 runs to 14 residues. The ends were cut back, 3 bases at V and 1 base at J, with 7 bases in the middle. The germline CDR1 and CDR2 sequences are SGHTA and FQGNSA. DNA for the CDR3: TGTGCCAGCAGCTTTTCAGCGAGCAATCAGCCCCAGCATTTT. It specifies CASSFSASNQPQHF.

This clone was found many times. The chain has TRBV7-2 and TRBJ2-7, with TRBD2 matching over 12 bases. This CDR3 contains 14 residues. The junction had 0 bases not matched to a gene; V was cut back by 3 bases and J by 3 bases. CDR1 SGHTA and CDR2 FQGNSA come from the germline V gene. The CDR3 here is CASSLTSGGYEQYF. The CDR3 DNA is TGTGCCAGCAGCTTGACTAGCGGGGGCTACGAGCAGTACTTC.

The CDR3 loop reads CASSRIPFQPQHF. Written as DNA, the CDR3 is TGCGCCAGCAGTCGTATTCCATTCCAGCCCCAGCATTTT. The chain links TRBV23-1 to TRBJ1-5; D is unclear. TRBV23-1 is designated an ORF whose function remains uncertain. V dropped 4 bases and J dropped 7 bases, with 11 bases sitting between them. The length of the CDR3 is 13 residues.

This clone was found a few times. The chain has TRBV5-1 and TRBJ2-3, with D possibly TRBD2 on 6 matching bases. This CDR3 has 13 amino acids. Germline CDR1 is SGHRS and CDR2 is YFSETQ. V lost 4 bases and J 2 bases, leaving 8 bases between the germline ends. The CDR3 coding sequence is TGCGCCAGCAGCCGGGAGATCACAGATACGCAGTATTTT. It codes for CASSREITDTQYF.

This clone was seen only a few times. The J gene is TRBJ2-4, the V gene TRBV4-3, with D maybe TRBD2 (5 bases). V was cut by 0 bases and J by 15 bases, with 15 bases left in between. CDR3 length: 13 amino acids. Germline lookup yields CDR1 LGHNA and CDR2 YSLEER. CDR3 region: CASSQDRGAAPYF. CDR3 nucleotides: TGCGCCAGCAGCCAAGATCGAGGAGCGGCCCCGTACTTC.

The sample holds a few counts of this clone. The rearrangement uses TRBV27 and TRBJ1-1; the D gene is possibly TRBD1 (6 bases). Trimming took 6 bases from V and 1 from J, leaving 12 bases between them. This CDR3 spans 14 amino acids. Germline CDR1 reads MNHEY; CDR2 reads SMNVEV (reference sequence). CDR3 sequence (DNA): TGTGCCAGCAGGGGTCTGGACAGGAACACTGAAGCTTTCTTT. Protein sequence: CASRGLDRNTEAFF.

The chain carries TRBV4-2 and TRBJ2-2; D gene unclear. The CDR3 spans 17 residues. V gave up 1 base and J gave up 1 base, with 13 bases separating them. Germline-derived CDR1 and CDR2 are LGHNA and YNFKEQ. CDR3 nucleotide sequence: TGTGCCAGCAGCCAAGGGGATGGGCGCAAGAACACCGGGGAGCTGTTTTTT. As protein: CASSQGDGRKNTGELFF.

In its sample, this clone was seen a few times. In DNA form, the CDR3 reads TGTGCCAGCAGTCCCGGGACAGGGGGCTCCTACGAGCAGTACTTC. This encodes CASSPGTGGSYEQYF. The V call is TRBV6-5, the J call TRBJ2-7; 11 positions match TRBD1. With V trimmed by 5 bases and J by 0 bases, 3 bases remained unmatched. Germline values: CDR1 MNHEY, CDR2 SVGAGI. CDR3 length: 15 residues.

This clone has just a few counts. The rearrangement links TRBV7-9 to TRBJ2-5; 7 bases agree with TRBD2. The CDR3 length is 18 residues. With V trimmed by 4 bases and J by 2 bases, 16 bases remained unmatched. Germline loops: CDR1 SEHNR, CDR2 FQNEAQ (reference sequence). The CDR3 reads CASSSDSPFVGGQETQYF. CDR3 nucleotides: TGTGCCAGCAGCTCCGATAGCCCTTTTGTGGGAGGGCAAGAGACCCAGTACTTC.

This clone was detected many times. The chain carries TRBV7-6 and TRBJ2-3; D not resolved. CDR3 length: 14 amino acids. Germline CDR1 reads SGHVS; CDR2 reads FNYEAQ. Between the trimmed V and J ends, which lost 4 bases and 6 bases, there was a span of 14 bases. Here the CDR3 reads CASSSRSGSDTQYF. Written as DNA, the CDR3 is TGTGCCAGCAGCTCCCGATCTGGTAGTGATACGCAGTATTTT.

This clone was picked up a small number of times. CDR3 nucleotides: TGTGCCAGCTCGTACGGTAGCAATGAGCAGTTCTTC. Translation: CASSYGSNEQFF. The V and J genes are TRBV28 and TRBJ2-1; D is unclear. Trimming stripped 8 bases from V and 6 bases from J, with 11 bases between. The CDR3 is made up of 12 amino acids. Germline CDR1 MDHEN, CDR2 SYDVKM. The variable domain in full, completed from reference TRBV28 and TRBJ2-1, reads DVKVTQSSRYLVKRTGEKVFLECVQDMDHENMFWYRQDPGLGLRLIYFSYDVKMKEKGDIPEGYSVSREKKERFSLILESASTNQTSMYLCASSYGSNEQFFGPGTRLTVL.

This clone was recorded at least ten times. This sequence joins TRBV18 and TRBJ2-3; maybe TRBD1 (5 bases). The germline gives CDR1 KGHSH, CDR2 LQKENI. This CDR3 is 13 amino acids long. V was cut by 4 bases and J by 0 bases, with 5 bases left in between. This chain's CDR3 is CASSRQSTDTQYF. The CDR3 DNA reads TGTGCCAGCTCACGACAGAGCACAGATACGCAGTATTTT.

DNA of the CDR3: TGTGCCAGCAGCAAACAACGGGGGAGCGCCGGGGAGCTGTTTTTT. Its protein product is CASSKQRGSAGELFF. The genes are TRBV27 and TRBJ2-2, with D possibly being TRBD2 (6 bases). This CDR3 contains 15 residues. V was trimmed by 6 bases and J by 6 bases, leaving 17 bases between them. CDR1 is MNHEY and CDR2 is SMNVEV in the germline V gene (reference sequence).

The chain uses TRBV4-3 and TRBJ2-7; D is perhaps TRBD1 or TRBD2 (5 bases each). V dropped 0 bases and J dropped 12 bases, with 12 bases sitting between them. This CDR3 has 12 residues. Germline V gene lookup returns CDR1 LGHNA and CDR2 YSLEER. CDR3 in DNA: TGCGCCAGCAGCCAAGATTACGGGACGCTGTACTTC. Protein product: CASSQDYGTLYF.

This clone was detected many times. For the CDR3, the DNA is TGTGCCAGCAGCTTTGCGGGATCCTGGCATGGCTACACCTTC. Encoded protein: CASSFAGSWHGYTF. The chain carries TRBV5-6 and TRBJ1-2; D is uncertain. The germline V gene has CDR1 SGHDT and CDR2 YYEEEE. V gave up 2 bases and J gave up 6 bases, with 14 bases separating them. This CDR3 is 14 amino acids long.

This clone was counted ten times or more. V and J are TRBV18 and TRBJ2-1; possibly TRBD2 for D (5 bases). CDR1 and CDR2 from the germline V gene are KGHSH and LQKENI. This CDR3 has 15 amino acids. Trimming cost V 2 bases and J 4 bases, with 12 bases left between them. As DNA, the CDR3 is TGTGCCAGCTCACCAGGGCTAGCCGAATACAATGAGCAGTTCTTC. This codes for CASSPGLAEYNEQFF. The full variable domain, rest sourced from reference TRBV18 and TRBJ2-1, is NAGVMQNPRHLVRRRGQEARLRCSPMKGHSHVYWYRQLPEEGLKFMVYLQKENIIDESGMPKERFSAEFPKEGPSILRIQQVVRGDSAAYFCASSPGLAEYNEQFFGPGTRLTVL.